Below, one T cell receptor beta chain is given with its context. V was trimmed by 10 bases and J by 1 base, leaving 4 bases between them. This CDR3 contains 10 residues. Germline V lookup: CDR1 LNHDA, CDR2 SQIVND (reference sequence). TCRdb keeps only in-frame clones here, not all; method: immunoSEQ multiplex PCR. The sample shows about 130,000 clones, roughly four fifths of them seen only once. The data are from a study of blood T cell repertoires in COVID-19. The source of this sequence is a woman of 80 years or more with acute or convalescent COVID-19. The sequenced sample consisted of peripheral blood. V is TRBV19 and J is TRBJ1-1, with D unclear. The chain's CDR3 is CATSNTEAFF. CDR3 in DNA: TGTGCCACTTCGAACACTGAAGCTTTCTTT.